This note documents a single T cell receptor (beta chain) sequence. This entry is derived from a study of T cell changes during pregnancy in multiple sclerosis. TCRdb's copy holds only in-frame clones and misses some; the assay was immunoSEQ multiplex PCR. In the table there are around 80,000 clones, 94% of which are singletons. The germline V gene has CDR1 MNHEY and CDR2 SMNVEV (reference sequence). This CDR3 contains 19 residues. V shed 4 bases and J shed 0 bases, with 22 bases lying between them. This receptor was identified in a female donor in good health, enrolled as a control in a pregnancy study. The genes are TRBV27 and TRBJ1-3; D gene ambiguous. The source material was peripheral blood, sampled in the second trimester of pregnancy. CDR3 region: CASSCGPGVTEFSGNTIYF. Here the CDR3 DNA reads TGTGCCAGCAGTTGTGGGCCAGGCGTTACAGAATTCTCTGGAAACACCATATATTTT.